This entry features one TCR beta chain sequence. No antigen is known for it. In germline, CDR1 is SEHNR, CDR2 FQNEAQ (reference sequence). The CDR3 is made up of 16 amino acids. All TRB cDNA libraries came from 5' RACE performed with UMI labels. Using the 5' RACE reads, TCRdb records one entry per CDR3 protein without DNA. Its clone listing holds 49,000 or so distinct CDR3 sequences. This specimen comes from a study of CXCR3-negative and CXCR3-positive naive CD8 T cells. Study-wide points: CXCR3-negative naive cells had less hydrophobic TRB CDR3s than did CXCR3-positive naive cells.

The sequenced sample was naive CXCR3+ CD8+ T cells from blood. Subset given: CD45RO-CCR7+CD27+CD95- naive CD8+ T cells expressing CXCR3 (TNR3+). The clonotype originates from a human donor in good health. Some clones in this sample may be carry-over from other donors' samples. This chain uses TRBV7-9 with TRBJ1-4; no DNA is available, so the TRBD1 call from TCRdb remains unchecked. The chain's CDR3 is CASSGTGTALSEKLFF.